Detailed here is one TCR beta chain. The data stem from a study of shared clonotypes between healthy human individuals. Replicate sorted-subset PCRs were loaded with around 200 ng DNA, about 30,000 T cell genomes. TCRdb's copy holds only in-frame clones and misses some; the assay was immunoSEQ multiplex PCR. Of some 2.1 million clones in the sample, roughly 95% are singletons; the top ten hold more than 0.1%. Sample: naive CD4+ T cells sorted from blood. The subset was: CD45RA+ positively selected. This TCR was sampled from a man younger than 35 in good health.

The CDR3 loop is CASSLVVDGETQYF. Here the CDR3 DNA reads TGTGCCAGCAGCTTGGTGGTAGATGGAGAGACCCAGTACTTC. The V call is TRBV5-4, the J call TRBJ2-5; D call uncertain. CDR1 is SGHNT and CDR2 is YYREEE in the germline V gene (reference sequence). The CDR3 consists of 14 residues. Trimming pared 0 bases from V and 4 bases from J, leaving 10 bases between.